This T cell receptor (beta chain) appears in the sequencing data of a study of long-term antiretroviral therapy in people with HIV. With regard to this clone: Its target is not known.

They ran version v3.0 of the immunoSEQ assay at survey level. Profiled with immunoSEQ multiplex PCR; TCRdb holds only in-frame clones, not every one. The table includes tens of thousands of clones, around 86% detected once. Study results and limitations: At every time point, clones expanded before ART dominated the repertoire. Missing from the dataset were any data on ART adherence, viral resistance or therapy changes.

People in the study who had HIV all got their treatment in the United States. This CDR3 is 16 amino acids long. Trimming pared 3 bases from V and 0 bases from J, leaving 15 bases between. Per the germline V gene, CDR1 is LNHDA and CDR2 is SQIVND (reference sequence). The specimen was unsorted PBMCs, collected 2.6 to 2.8 years after starting antiretroviral therapy. This TCR derives from a man aged 35 to 55 with HIV. The gene calls are TRBV19 and TRBJ2-7; perhaps TRBD1 as D (6 bases). The CDR3 region has the DNA TGTGCCAGTAGTATTGGGGAAGGGACAAGCTCCTACGAGCAGTACTTC. Translation: CASSIGEGTSSYEQYF.